This TCR beta chain was identified in a study of T cells in Graves' hyperthyroidism and ophthalmopathy. V was clipped by 3 bases and J by 4 bases; unmatched bases: 7. The germline CDR1 and CDR2 sequences are MNHNS and SASEGT. There are 16 residues in the CDR3. Newly diagnosed hyperthyroidism, duration under 2 months, in patients aged 18 to 65. There are many counts of this clonotype. The antigen remains undetermined. From RNA transcripts, TCR beta CDR3 regions were amplified. When the TCR CDR3 underwent first-round RT-PCR, the HTBI primer set was used. Each CDR3 protein gets one entry after TCRdb re-called the multiplex PCR reads with MiXCR. Altogether approximately 590,000 distinct CDR3 sequences are present, 15% to 19% being singletons, with the ten largest covering under 8%. Findings of the study overall: Stable hyperthyroidism was separated from ophthalmopathy by a model based on 13 V-J features. Clonotypes that were expanded in thyroid above 0.001 mostly appeared in blood too.

The chain combines TRBV6-1 with TRBJ2-3, with 10 nucleotides matching TRBD2. The sequence was collected from a woman in her thirties with Graves' hyperthyroidism. The sample consisted of blood. The CDR3 DNA sequence: TGTGCCAGCAGTGAGAGCGGGAGGGCCGTGGCAGATACGCAGTATTTT. Protein product: CASSESGRAVADTQYF.